This T cell receptor beta chain was identified in a study of vaccination effects on CD4 cells after COVID-19. Overall study context: The post-vaccine samples were taken, at the median, 72 days after the second dose. Study-level points and caveats: Infection-derived and vaccine-derived clones contracted markedly late after vaccination.

As concerns this clone: The antigen remains unidentified.

This CDR3 comprises 19 residues. V gave up 5 bases and J gave up 4 bases; unmatched junction bases: 18. The germline gives CDR1 LGHDT, CDR2 YNNKEL (reference sequence). Repertoires were generated with immunoSEQ multiplex PCR, while TCRdb's copy carries only in-frame clones and drops some. The table has some 68,000 clones, roughly four fifths seen once; the top ten hold more than 1%. ViraFEST assay sequencing came after antigen-specific CD4+ T cells were expanded with viral peptide pools. After more than 8 days in culture, the CD4+ T cells were isolated. Every participant took two doses of the BNT162b2 or mRNA-1273 vaccine. No vaccinee had earlier SARS-CoV-2 infection, and nucleocapsid antibodies were negative.

The rearrangement uses TRBV3-1 (or the pseudogene TRBV3-2) and TRBJ2-5, with 11 positions matching TRBD2. Sequenced material: CD4+ T cells from PBMCs cultured with HCoV-229E spike peptides, taken after COVID-19 vaccination. The TCR was taken from a human donor who received a COVID-19 vaccine. This CDR3 is CASSKTSGTSGLGGETQYF. DNA for the CDR3: TGTGCCAGCAGCAAGACTTCCGGGACTAGCGGTCTAGGTGGAGAGACCCAGTACTTC.